A single sample is the source of the 7 T cell receptor beta chains below, sequenced in a study of beta chain features in type 1 diabetes. Sequencing targeted expressed TCRB transcripts, as all isolated RNA had been reverse transcribed. TCRdb's table, derived via immunoSEQ multiplex PCR, lists solely in-frame clones and lacks some. The repertoire holds 140,000 to 150,000 clones, with 40% to 60% as singletons. The source material was Tregs from blood. The receptors shown here come from a man aged 18 to 30 in good health.

The J gene is TRBJ1-1, the V gene TRBV2; 7 bases map to TRBD1. The germline CDR1 and CDR2 sequences are SNHLY and FYNNEI. J gave up 0 bases and V 5 bases, and 0 bases lay outside the gene matches. The CDR3 sequence is 13 residues long. CDR3: CASSTGVNTEAFF. The CDR3 coding sequence is TGTGCCAGCAGTACAGGGGTGAACACTGAAGCTTTCTTT.

This chain links TRBV7-2 with TRBJ2-1, with TRBD1 matching 8 bases. This CDR3 is built from 16 residues. The germline V gene has CDR1 SGHTA and CDR2 FQGNSA. The trim removed 0 bases at V and 6 bases at J, leaving 7 bases unmatched. CDR3 DNA: TGTGCCAGCAGCTTAGCCAGGACAGGGATTTCCAATGAGCAGTTCTTC. Translation gives CASSLARTGISNEQFF.

The J gene is TRBJ2-3, the V gene TRBV9, with D unclear. Between the trimmed V and J ends, which lost 0 bases and 2 bases, there was a span of 4 bases. The CDR3 is made up of 13 amino acids. Germline CDR1 SGDLS, CDR2 YYNGEE. CDR3 region: CASSVGATDTQYF. DNA of the CDR3: TGTGCCAGCAGCGTAGGGGCCACAGATACGCAGTATTTT.

This sequence joins TRBV30 and TRBJ1-1, with no clear D. CDR1 and CDR2 from the germline V gene are GTSNPN and SVGIG (reference sequence). Trimming removed 0 bases at V and 3 bases at J, with 17 bases between. The CDR3 runs 16 residues. The CDR3 sequence is CAWSVGPHSRYTEAFF. The CDR3 DNA sequence: TGTGCCTGGAGTGTCGGTCCCCACAGCAGGTACACTGAAGCTTTCTTT.

This clone was counted a few times. This chain joins TRBV6-6 and TRBJ1-5; 10 nucleotides line up with TRBD1. This CDR3 has 14 residues. V shed 8 bases and J 5 bases; nucleotides not matched to a gene: 6. In germline, CDR1 is MNHNY, CDR2 SVGAGI (reference sequence). CDR3: CASRDRGLYQPQHF. The CDR3 bases are TGTGCCAGCCGGGACAGGGGATTGTATCAGCCCCAGCATTTT.

The chain links TRBV15 to TRBJ1-1, with D perhaps TRBD1 (6 bases). This CDR3 has 13 amino acids. Germline-derived CDR1 and CDR2 are LNHNV and YYDKDF (reference sequence). V lost 6 bases and J lost 3, with 11 bases in between. The CDR3 DNA is TGTGCCACCAGTTCAAACAGGGACACTGAAGCTTTCTTT. Encoded protein: CATSSNRDTEAFF.

V gene TRBV28 combines with J gene TRBJ2-7; 7 bases match TRBD1. V lost 3 bases to trimming and J lost 5 bases; unmatched junction nucleotides: 10. Germline V gives CDR1 MDHEN, CDR2 SYDVKM. This CDR3 is 15 amino acids long. As DNA, the CDR3 is TGTGCCAGCAGTTTTGTTTGGCAGGGGGTCCACGAGCAGTACTTC. Its protein product is CASSFVWQGVHEQYF.